This T cell receptor beta chain derives from a study of blood T cell repertoires in COVID-19. At the level of the study: Acute-phase and convalescent COVID-19 samples originated in the United States, Italy and Spain. In each case, the material was cDNA or gDNA derived from T cells, B-cell-depleted T cells, or PBMCs.

This clone has just a few counts. In the original analysis: Scientists estimated how many nucleated cells there were by amplifying reference gene primers. Libraries were prepared by immunoSEQ multiplex PCR; TCRdb keeps only in-frame clonotypes and omits some of them. The D gene and trimming were derived from the DNA, and the V and J assignments and clone size from that table. The table lists 150,000 or so clones, 75% to 90% of them singletons. V shed 4 bases and J 3 bases; nucleotides not matched to a gene: 5. The CDR3 is 15 amino acids. CDR1 and CDR2 (germline): MNHEY, SVGEGT. Sequenced sample: peripheral blood. The sequence was collected from a man between 60 and 75 years old with active or convalescent COVID-19. V usage is TRBV6-2 or TRBV6-3 and J usage is TRBJ2-1, with TRBD2 identical over 8 bases. The CDR3, as DNA: TGTGCCAGCAGTTCGGGGGGGACTAACTACAATGAGCAGTTCTTC. It is translated as CASSSGGTNYNEQFF.